The 6 T cell receptor beta chains in this list originate from one sample, sequenced in a study of T cells in Graves' hyperthyroidism and ophthalmopathy. TCR beta CDR3 sequences were amplified from RNA transcripts. First-round RT-PCR of the TCR CDR3 relied on the HTBI primer set. Using its own MiXCR run on the multiplex PCR reads, TCRdb lists one record per CDR3 protein. The table includes about 590,000 distinct CDR3 sequences, roughly 14% detected once. The sample was blood. These receptors came from a woman aged 30 to 39 with Graves' hyperthyroidism.

This chain uses TRBV7-2 with TRBJ2-3, with 9 bases lining up with TRBD1. CDR3 size: 15 residues. V lost 3 bases and J lost 4; bases outside the gene matches: 5. The germline CDR1 and CDR2 sequences are SGHTA and FQGNSA. The CDR3 DNA sequence: TGTGCCAGCAGCTTGCCGGGACAGGGCGCAGATACGCAGTATTTT. It yields the protein CASSLPGQGADTQYF.

The rearrangement uses TRBV20-1 and TRBJ2-7; 8 positions agree with TRBD2. This CDR3 region has 12 residues. The V segment lost 3 bases and the J segment 5 bases; nucleotides outside the gene matches: 3. CDR1 and CDR2 (germline): DFQATT, SNEGSKA (reference sequence). CDR3 in DNA: TGCAGTGCTAGTGGGACTAGAAACGAGCAGTACTTC. Translating it yields CSASGTRNEQYF.

The chain is built from TRBV9 and TRBJ2-2; D is possibly TRBD1 or TRBD2 (5 bases each). The CDR3 loop spans 11 amino acids. V lost 5 bases and J 7 bases, leaving 6 bases between the germline ends. Germline V lookup: CDR1 SGDLS, CDR2 YYNGEE. As DNA, the CDR3 is TGTGCCAGCAGGGGGGTCGGGGAGCTGTTTTTT. Protein product: CASRGVGELFF.

There are a few counts of this clonotype. The chain is built from TRBV6-6 and TRBJ2-3; a possible D gene is TRBD2 (5 bases). Germline CDR1 is MNHNY and CDR2 is SVGAGI (reference sequence). This CDR3 is 17 amino acids long. V was shortened by 2 bases and J by 2 bases, with 17 bases between the two germline ends. CDR3 in DNA: TGTGCCAGCAGTTACCTTGGGGTTAGCGCAAACACAGATACGCAGTATTTT. It codes for CASSYLGVSANTDTQYF.

In its sample, this clonotype was seen many times. The chain carries TRBV7-6 and TRBJ1-1; no firm D call. The length of the CDR3 is 14 residues. Germline values: CDR1 SGHVS, CDR2 FNYEAQ. V lost 5 bases, J lost 6 bases, and 16 bases lay in between. DNA for the CDR3: TGTGCCAGCAGCCCCGACGTGGGTTCTCCTGAAGCTTTCTTT. Protein product: CASSPDVGSPEAFF.

This clonotype was recorded at least ten times. This chain links TRBV20-1 with TRBJ2-2; the match to TRBD1 covers 8 bases. V shed 0 bases and J 3 bases; nucleotides not matched to a gene: 9. The CDR3 length is 17 residues. Germline V CDR1 and CDR2: DFQATT, SNEGSKA (reference sequence). CDR3 DNA: TGCAGTGCTAGAGATCGGGACAGGCCGGTTGACACCGGGGAGCTGTTTTTT. This codes for CSARDRDRPVDTGELFF.